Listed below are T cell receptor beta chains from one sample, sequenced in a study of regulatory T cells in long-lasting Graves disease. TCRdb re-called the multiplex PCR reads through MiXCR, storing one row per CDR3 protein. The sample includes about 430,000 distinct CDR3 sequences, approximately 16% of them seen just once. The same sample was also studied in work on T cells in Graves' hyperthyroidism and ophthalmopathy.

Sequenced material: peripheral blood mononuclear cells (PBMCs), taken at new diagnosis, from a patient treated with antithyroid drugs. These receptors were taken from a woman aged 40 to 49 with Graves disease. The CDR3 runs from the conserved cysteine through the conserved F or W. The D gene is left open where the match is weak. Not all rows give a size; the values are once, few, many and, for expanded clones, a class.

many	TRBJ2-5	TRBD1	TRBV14	TGTGCCAGCAGCCAGAGCAGGGGGTCTGGAGTGACCCAGTACTTC	CASSQSRGSGVTQYF
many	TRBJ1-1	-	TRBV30	TGTGCCTGGTCCTACGAGGGGAACACTGAAGCTTTCTTT	CAWSYEGNTEAFF
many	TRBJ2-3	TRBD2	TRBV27	TGTGCCAGCAGGGGATTAGCGGGAGCGGGCACAGATACGCAGTATTTT	CASRGLAGAGTDTQYF
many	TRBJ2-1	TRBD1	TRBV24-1	TGTGCCACCAGTGACCAAACAGGGGCCTACAATGAGCAGTTCTTC	CATSDQTGAYNEQFF
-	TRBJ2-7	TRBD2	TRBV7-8	TGTGCCAGCAGTAATAATTCTAGCGGGAGGGACACCTACGAGCAGTACTTC	CASSNNSSGRDTYEQYF
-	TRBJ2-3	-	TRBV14	TGTGCCAGCAGCCAAGATCAGAGTAGCTGGAGCGGCACAGATACGCAGTATTTT	CASSQDQSSWSGTDTQYF
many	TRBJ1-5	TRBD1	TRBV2	TGTGCCAGCAGAGCCGTGACAGGGGGATTGGGTCAGCCCCAGCATTTT	CASRAVTGGLGQPQHF
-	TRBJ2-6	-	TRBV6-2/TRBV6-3	TGTGCCAGCGGGTTAGGGTCATGGTCTGGGGCCAACGTCCTGACTTTC	CASGLGSWSGANVLTF
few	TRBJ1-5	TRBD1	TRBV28	TGTGCCAGCAGGGTTGCCAGGGGGCGGTCCCAGCATTTT	CASRVARGRSQHF
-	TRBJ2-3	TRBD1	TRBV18	TGTGCCAGCTCACCACCGGTCAGGGGGCCCGGGACAGATACGCAGTATTTT	CASSPPVRGPGTDTQYF
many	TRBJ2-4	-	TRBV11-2	TGTGCCAGCAGCTTATTCCGGACAGTCGACAAAAACATTCAGTACTTC	CASSLFRTVDKNIQYF
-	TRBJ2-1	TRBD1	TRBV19	TGTGCCAGTACCCTGTCCGGGACAGGGGTCGGCAATGAGCAGTTCTTC	CASTLSGTGVGNEQFF
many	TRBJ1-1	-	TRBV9	TGTGCCAGCAGCGTAGGGCGGTCGTCAGGTTCTTCGAACACTGAAGCTTTCTTT	CASSVGRSSGSSNTEAFF
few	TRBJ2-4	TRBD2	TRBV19	TGTGCCAGTAGTATTGTAGCGGGAGTGAAAAACATTCAGTACTTC	CASSIVAGVKNIQYF
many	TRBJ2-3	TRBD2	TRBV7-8	TGTGCCAGCAGATCTCAGCCGGGAGGGTTGTCGAATACGCAGTATTTT	CASRSQPGGLSNTQYF
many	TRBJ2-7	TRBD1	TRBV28	TGTGCCAGCAGTTTTCAGGGGGCCGAGCAGTACTTC	CASSFQGAEQYF